This TCR beta chain was retrieved from a study of T cells in Graves' hyperthyroidism and ophthalmopathy. This CDR3 spans 14 amino acids. CDR1 MNHNS and CDR2 SASEGT come from the germline V gene. V lost 7 bases to trimming and J lost 0 bases, with 11 bases between them. This clonotype was counted a few times. The investigators amplified TCR beta CDR3 regions from RNA transcripts. The HTBI set primed first-round TCR CDR3 RT-PCR. TCRdb itself ran the multiplex PCR reads through MiXCR, one entry per CDR3 protein. The table includes fewer than 400,000 distinct CDR3 sequences, 16% detected once. This clonotype was obtained from a man in his thirties or forties with Graves' hyperthyroidism. The sample consisted of blood. The genes are TRBV6-1 and TRBJ2-3, with D perhaps matching TRBD2 (6 bases). CDR3 loop: CASNSAGSTDTQYF. DNA of the CDR3: TGTGCCAGCAATTCGGCGGGGAGCACAGATACGCAGTATTTT.